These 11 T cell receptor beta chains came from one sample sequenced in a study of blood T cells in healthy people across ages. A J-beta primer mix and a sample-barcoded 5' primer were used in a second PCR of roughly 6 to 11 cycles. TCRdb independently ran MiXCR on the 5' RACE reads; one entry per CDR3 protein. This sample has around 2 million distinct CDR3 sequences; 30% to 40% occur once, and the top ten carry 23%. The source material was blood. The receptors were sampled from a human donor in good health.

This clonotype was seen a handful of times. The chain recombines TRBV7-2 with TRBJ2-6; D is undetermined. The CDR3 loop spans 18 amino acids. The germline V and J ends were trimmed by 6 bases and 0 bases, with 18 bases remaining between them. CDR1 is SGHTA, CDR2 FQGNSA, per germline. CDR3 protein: CASRPTRARSSGANVLTF. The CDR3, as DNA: TGTGCCAGCAGACCTACCCGTGCCCGAAGCTCTGGGGCCAACGTCCTGACTTTC.

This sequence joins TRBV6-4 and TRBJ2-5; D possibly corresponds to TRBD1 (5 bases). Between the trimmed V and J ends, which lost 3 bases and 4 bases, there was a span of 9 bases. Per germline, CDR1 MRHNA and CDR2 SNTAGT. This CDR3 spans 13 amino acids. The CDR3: CASSELRGETQYF. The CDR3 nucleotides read TGTGCCAGCAGTGAACTAAGGGGAGAGACCCAGTACTTC.

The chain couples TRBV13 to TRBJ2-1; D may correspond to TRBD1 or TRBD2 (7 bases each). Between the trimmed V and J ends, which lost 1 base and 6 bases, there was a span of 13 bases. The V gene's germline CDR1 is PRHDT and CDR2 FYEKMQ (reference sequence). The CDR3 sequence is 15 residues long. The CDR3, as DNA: TGTGCCAGCAGCTTAGAGTCAGGGGGGGGCAATGAGCAGTTCTTC. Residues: CASSLESGGGNEQFF. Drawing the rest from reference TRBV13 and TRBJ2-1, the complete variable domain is AAGVIQSPRHLIKEKRETATLKCYPIPRHDTVYWYQQGPGQDPQFLISFYEKMQSDKGSIPDRFSAQQFSDYHSELNMSSLELGDSALYFCASSLESGGGNEQFFGPGTRLTVL.

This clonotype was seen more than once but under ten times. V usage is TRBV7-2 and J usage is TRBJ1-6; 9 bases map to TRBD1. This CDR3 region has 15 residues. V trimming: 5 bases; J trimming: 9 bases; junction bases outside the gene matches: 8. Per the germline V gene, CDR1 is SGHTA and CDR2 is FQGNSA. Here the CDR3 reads CASSAAGTGFSPLHF. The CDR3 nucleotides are TGTGCCAGCAGCGCCGCCGGGACAGGGTTTTCACCCCTCCACTTT.

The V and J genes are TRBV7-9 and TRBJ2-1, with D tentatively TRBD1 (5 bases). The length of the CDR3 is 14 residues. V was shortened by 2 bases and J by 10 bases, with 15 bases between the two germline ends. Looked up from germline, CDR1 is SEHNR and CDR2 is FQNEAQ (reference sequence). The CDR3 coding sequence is TGTGCCAGCAGCTTATCAGGGAACTCCTACGAGCAGTTCTTC. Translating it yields CASSLSGNSYEQFF.

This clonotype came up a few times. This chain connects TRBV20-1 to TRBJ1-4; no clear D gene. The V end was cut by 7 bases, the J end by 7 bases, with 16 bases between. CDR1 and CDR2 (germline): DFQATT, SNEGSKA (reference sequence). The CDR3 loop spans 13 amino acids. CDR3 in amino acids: CSVWPPEAEKLFF. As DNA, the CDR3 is TGCAGTGTTTGGCCACCAGAGGCTGAAAAACTGTTTTTT.

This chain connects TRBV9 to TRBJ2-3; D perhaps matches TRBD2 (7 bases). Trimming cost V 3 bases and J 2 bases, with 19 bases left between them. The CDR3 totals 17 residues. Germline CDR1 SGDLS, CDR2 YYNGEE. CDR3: CASSDRGGPFFTDTQYF. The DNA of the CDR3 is TGTGCCAGCAGCGATCGCGGGGGCCCTTTCTTCACAGATACGCAGTATTTT.

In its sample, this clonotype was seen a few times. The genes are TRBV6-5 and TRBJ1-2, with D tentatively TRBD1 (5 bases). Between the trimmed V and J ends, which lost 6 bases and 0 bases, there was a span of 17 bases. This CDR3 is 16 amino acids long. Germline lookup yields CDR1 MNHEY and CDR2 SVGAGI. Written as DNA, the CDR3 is TGTGCCAGCAGACGTGGGGCCCGGAAACCTAACTATGGCTACACCTTC. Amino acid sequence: CASRRGARKPNYGYTF.

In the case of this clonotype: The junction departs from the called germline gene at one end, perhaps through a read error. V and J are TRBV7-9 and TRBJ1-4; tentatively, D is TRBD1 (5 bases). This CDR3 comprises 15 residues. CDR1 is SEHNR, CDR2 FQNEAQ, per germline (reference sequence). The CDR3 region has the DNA TGTGCCAGCAGCAACAAGGTTGGGACTAATGAAAGACTGTTTTTT. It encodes CASSNKVGTNERLFF.

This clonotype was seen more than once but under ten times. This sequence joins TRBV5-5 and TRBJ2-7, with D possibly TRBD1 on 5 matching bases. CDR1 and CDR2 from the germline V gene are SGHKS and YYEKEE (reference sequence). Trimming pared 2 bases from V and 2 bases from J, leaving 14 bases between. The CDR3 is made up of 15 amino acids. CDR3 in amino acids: CASSFHQGATYEQYF. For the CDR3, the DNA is TGTGCCAGCAGCTTTCACCAAGGGGCAACCTACGAGCAGTACTTC.

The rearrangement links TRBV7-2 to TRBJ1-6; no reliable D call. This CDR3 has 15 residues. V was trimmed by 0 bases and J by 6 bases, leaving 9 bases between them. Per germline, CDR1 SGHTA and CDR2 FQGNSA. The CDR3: CASSLADPINSPLHF. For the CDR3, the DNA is TGTGCCAGCAGCTTAGCCGACCCGATTAATTCACCCCTCCACTTT.